This T cell receptor (beta chain) derives from a study of T cell changes during pregnancy in multiple sclerosis. The length of the CDR3 is 14 residues. The V and J ends lost 6 bases and 12 bases, in that order; junction bases with no gene match: 17. Germline CDR1 and CDR2: MNHEY and SVGAGI. Method: immunoSEQ multiplex PCR; TCRdb's copy keeps in-frame clones and lacks some. Found here are approximately 49,000 clones, 80% to 95% of them singletons; the top ten hold 0.99%. This sequence was found in a female donor with multiple sclerosis, enrolled in a pregnancy study. This chain uses TRBV6-5 with TRBJ2-7, with 7 bases identical to TRBD2. Source: peripheral blood, taken after pregnancy. The DNA for the CDR3 is TGTGCCAGCAGATCAACCCGACTGGGGGGGGTTTGGTACTTC. Protein sequence: CASRSTRLGGVWYF.